The 26 T cell receptor beta chains below all came from one sample that was sequenced in a study of cytomegalovirus exposure and HLA in healthy donors. The PCR contained 60 Vbeta and 13 Jbeta primers. The data were produced by immunoSEQ multiplex PCR, yet TCRdb's version contains in-frame clones alone and is incomplete. This table holds roughly 100,000 clones, 82% found once. Sequenced sample: PBMCs. The source is a man aged 45-60 years in good health and CMV-seronegative.

This rearrangement joins TRBV19 to TRBJ2-1; 7 bases match TRBD1. The CDR3 is 16 residues long. Germline assignment: CDR1 LNHDA and CDR2 SQIVND (reference sequence). V was pared by 5 bases and J by 9 bases, with 16 bases of the junction left unmatched. CDR3 bases: TGTGCCAGTAGTCTTGCCCGGGACAGCGGTTCGGGTGAGCAGTTCTTC. It translates to CASSLARDSGSGEQFF.

The rearrangement uses TRBV5-4 and TRBJ2-5; TRBD2 matches at 9 bases. The CDR3 totals 16 residues. V shed 4 bases and J 5 bases; nucleotides not matched to a gene: 12. The germline V gene has CDR1 SGHNT and CDR2 YYREEE (reference sequence). The CDR3 is CASSQTLAGDMETQYF. CDR3 nucleotides: TGTGCCAGCAGCCAGACACTAGCGGGCGACATGGAGACCCAGTACTTC.

This chain links TRBV5-4 with TRBJ2-1, with D possibly being TRBD1 (6 bases). Germline-derived CDR1 and CDR2 are SGHNT and YYREEE (reference sequence). There are 16 residues in the CDR3. Deletions cut 1 base from V and 5 bases from J, with 16 bases between. CDR3 coding DNA: TGTGCCAGCAGCTTGACTAGGGCAGGGGCCCACAATGAGCAGTTCTTC. This gives the protein CASSLTRAGAHNEQFF.

The CDR3 loop reads CASRPGQRNYGYTF. In nucleotides, the CDR3 is TGTGCCAGCAGGCCGGGACAGCGTAACTATGGCTACACCTTC. The chain employs TRBV7-9 and TRBJ1-2; 7 nucleotides match TRBD1. The germline CDR1 and CDR2 sequences are SEHNR and FQNEAQ (reference sequence). V was pared by 6 bases and J by 1 base, with 5 bases of the junction left unmatched. CDR3 length equals 14 residues. Full variable domain (rest looked up from reference TRBV7-9 and TRBJ1-2): DTGVSQNPRHKITKRGQNVTFRCDPISEHNRLYWYRQTLGQGPEFLTYFQNEAQLEKSRLLSDRFSAERPKGSFSTLEIQRTEQGDSAMYLCASRPGQRNYGYTFGSGTRLTVV.

The gene calls are TRBV5-1 and TRBJ2-3; D gene unclear. CDR1 SGHRS and CDR2 YFSETQ come from the germline V gene. The CDR3 loop spans 16 amino acids. Between the trimmed V and J ends, which lost 0 bases and 2 bases, there was a span of 13 bases. In DNA, the CDR3 is TGCGCCAGCAGCTTGGTGGTAGGCGGCCTCACAGATACGCAGTATTTT. Protein: CASSLVVGGLTDTQYF.

In this sample, this clone turned up a few times. The chain is built from TRBV14 and TRBJ2-2, with TRBD1 matching 10 bases. The CDR3 runs 16 residues. Germline V gene data show CDR1 as SGHDN and CDR2 as FVKESK. V was clipped by 5 bases and J by 3 bases; unmatched bases: 6. CDR3 residues: CASSSRTGGYTGELFF. The CDR3 bases are TGTGCCAGCAGCAGCCGGACAGGGGGTTACACCGGGGAGCTGTTTTTT.

This clone was counted only a few times. This chain joins TRBV2 and TRBJ1-2; TRBD1 matches at 7 bases. Germline CDR1 SNHLY, CDR2 FYNNEI. V lost 1 base to trimming and J lost 4 bases; unmatched junction nucleotides: 9. The CDR3 has 16 residues. The CDR3 spells CASSEGRTGTAYGYTF. In nucleotides, the CDR3 is TGTGCCAGCAGTGAAGGTCGAACCGGGACAGCCTATGGCTACACCTTC.

The V gene is TRBV19, the J gene TRBJ2-1, with 16 bases that match TRBD2. V was clipped by 10 bases and J by 9 bases; unmatched bases: 9. Germline values: CDR1 LNHDA, CDR2 SQIVND (reference sequence). CDR3 length equals 15 residues. The CDR3 coding sequence is TGTGCCATTCGAACGGGACTAGCGGGGGGGTTTGAGCAGTTCTTC. Translated, it gives CAIRTGLAGGFEQFF.

The chain links TRBV30 to TRBJ1-5, with D unclear. The CDR3 sequence is 13 residues long. Germline V gene sequence: CDR1 GTSNPN, CDR2 SVGIG (reference sequence). V was clipped by 1 base and J by 3 bases, with 7 bases between them. CDR3 sequence (DNA): TGTGCCTGGAGTGGCGGCTCCAATCAGCCCCAGCATTTT. This codes for CAWSGGSNQPQHF. The variable domain in full, completed from reference TRBV30 and TRBJ1-5, reads SQTIHQWPATLVQPVGSPLSLECTVEGTSNPNLYWYRQAAGRGLQLLFYSVGIGQISSEVPQNLSASRPQDRQFILSSKKLLLSDSGFYLCAWSGGSNQPQHFGDGTRLSIL.

This chain links TRBV5-4 with TRBJ2-3, with TRBD1 identical over 8 bases. This CDR3 contains 15 residues. Germline CDR1 and CDR2: SGHNT and YYREEE (reference sequence). V dropped 0 bases and J dropped 5; count of bases not matched to a gene: 5. CDR3 nucleotide sequence: TGTGCCAGCAGCTTGGTAGGACAGGGAAGAGATACGCAGTATTTT. This codes for CASSLVGQGRDTQYF. Complete variable domain (other parts from reference TRBV5-4 and TRBJ2-3): ETGVTQSPTHLIKTRGQQVTLRCSSQSGHNTVSWYQQALGQGPQFIFQYYREEENGRGNFPPRFSGLQFPNYSSELNVNALELDDSALYLCASSLVGQGRDTQYFGPGTRLTVL.

The V gene is TRBV5-6, the J gene TRBJ2-2; 7 bases fit TRBD1. The CDR3 sequence is 14 residues long. The germline CDR1 and CDR2 sequences are SGHDT and YYEEEE. Unmatched junction bases numbered 2, after V lost 2 bases and J lost 4 bases. CDR3 loop: CASSFRGSTGELFF. The CDR3 bases are TGTGCCAGCAGCTTCAGGGGGAGCACCGGGGAGCTGTTTTTT.

Only a few counts were recorded for this clone. V usage is TRBV7-2 and J usage is TRBJ2-3, with D possibly TRBD2 on 6 matching bases. The V gene's germline CDR1 is SGHTA and CDR2 FQGNSA. The V and J ends lost 4 bases and 4 bases respectively, with 15 bases between them. The CDR3 has 15 residues. CDR3 nucleotide sequence: TGTGCCAGCAGCTCAAATCGGGAGCTAGCAGATACGCAGTATTTT. It is translated as CASSSNRELADTQYF.

The V call is TRBV11-2, the J call TRBJ2-5; D uncertain. V was clipped by 1 base and J by 0 bases, with 9 bases between them. CDR1 is SGHAT, CDR2 FQNNGV, per germline. The CDR3 is 15 amino acids. CDR3 region: CASSLGTVDQETQYF. The CDR3, as DNA: TGTGCCAGCAGCTTAGGCACAGTAGACCAAGAGACCCAGTACTTC. The variable domain in full, with the rest retrieved from reference TRBV11-2 and TRBJ2-5, is EAGVAQSPRYKIIEKRQSVAFWCNPISGHATLYWYQQILGQGPKLLIQFQNNGVVDDSQLPKDRFSAERLKGVDSTLKIQPAKLEDSAVYLCASSLGTVDQETQYFGPGTRLLVL.

The rearrangement joins TRBV7-9 to TRBJ1-6; D might be TRBD1 (6 bases). Germline CDR1 reads SEHNR; CDR2 reads FQNEAQ (reference sequence). The ends were cut back, 5 bases at V and 5 bases at J, with 16 bases in the middle. The CDR3 has 16 residues. The CDR3 nucleotides are TGTGCCAGCAGCCGAACCCTGACAGGAAATAATTCACCCCTCCACTTT. This encodes CASSRTLTGNNSPLHF.

This chain joins TRBV5-1 and TRBJ2-2, with unresolved D. Trimming removed 0 bases from V and 1 base from J, with 7 bases in between. From germline, CDR1 is SGHRS and CDR2 YFSETQ. The CDR3 runs to 15 residues. Here the CDR3 DNA reads TGCGCCAGCAGCTTGGTACCGGGGAACACCGGGGAGCTGTTTTTT. Translated, it gives CASSLVPGNTGELFF.

Of note for this clone: Other nucleotide sequences in the sample specify the same CDR3. The chain couples TRBV6-1 to TRBJ1-2, with D uncertain. Per the germline V gene, CDR1 is MNHNS and CDR2 is SASEGT. CDR3 size: 13 residues. Deletions cut 5 bases from V and 8 bases from J, with 15 bases between. CDR3 sequence reads: CASSTPSGYGYTF. In DNA form, the CDR3 reads TGTGCCAGCAGTACTCCCTCAGGATACGGCTACACCTTC.

The rearrangement joins TRBV21-1 to TRBJ2-1; the table's D call, TRBD2, was not checked against the DNA. TRBV21-1 constitutes a pseudogene. The CDR3 loop spans 13 amino acids. This CDR3 is CASSMNGHNEQFF. CDR3 bases: TGTGCCAGCAGCATGAACGGTCACAATGAGCAGTTCTTC.

This chain joins TRBV19 and TRBJ2-2, with TRBD1 as a possible D gene (5 bases). The CDR3 runs to 13 residues. Trimming shortened V by 4 bases and J by 8 bases, and 11 bases separated the two germline ends. Germline V gives CDR1 LNHDA, CDR2 SQIVND (reference sequence). CDR3 sequence reads: CASSTQGAGELFF. CDR3 sequence (DNA): TGTGCCAGTAGTACTCAGGGTGCAGGGGAGCTGTTTTTT.

The chain is built from TRBV19 and TRBJ2-6, with D uncertain. This CDR3 region has 18 residues. Germline V gene sequence: CDR1 LNHDA, CDR2 SQIVND (reference sequence). With 5 bases removed from V and 0 bases from J, the gap between germline ends came to 17 bases. CDR3 nucleotides: TGTGCCAGTAGTCGATACGAGATCCGATCCTCTGGGGCCAACGTCCTGACTTTC. It yields the protein CASSRYEIRSSGANVLTF.

This clone showed up just once. The J gene is TRBJ2-5, the V gene TRBV19, with D possibly TRBD2 on 6 matching bases. The CDR3 totals 16 residues. Germline values: CDR1 LNHDA, CDR2 SQIVND (reference sequence). V lost 3 bases and J 1 base, leaving 15 bases between the germline ends. The CDR3 protein is CASSIGGGVGQETQYF. Written as DNA, the CDR3 is TGTGCCAGTAGTATTGGAGGCGGGGTTGGCCAAGAGACCCAGTACTTC.

The CDR3 protein is CAISESTSVQETQYF. In DNA form, the CDR3 reads TGTGCCATCAGTGAGTCGACTAGCGTCCAAGAGACCCAGTACTTC. The genes are TRBV10-3 and TRBJ2-5; 8 bases line up with TRBD2. This CDR3 has 15 amino acids. The junction had 1 base not matched to a gene; V was cut back by 0 bases and J by 1 base. Germline V gene sequence: CDR1 ENHRY, CDR2 SYGVKD.

A note on this clone: Additional DNA sequences in this sample encode the identical CDR3. The chain is built from TRBV7-9 and TRBJ1-2, with 7 bases identical to TRBD1. The CDR3 extends over 14 amino acids. CDR1 is SEHNR and CDR2 is FQNEAQ in the germline V gene (reference sequence). V lost 0 bases and J lost 5; bases outside the gene matches: 3. CDR3 loop: CASSLADRWYGYTF. The CDR3 region has the DNA TGTGCCAGCAGCTTAGCGGACAGGTGGTATGGCTACACCTTC.

This chain connects TRBV28 to TRBJ1-1; 9 positions match TRBD1. Germline CDR1 MDHEN, CDR2 SYDVKM. J gave up 2 bases and V 6 bases, and 7 bases lay outside the gene matches. This CDR3 region has 15 residues. CDR3 DNA sequence: TGTGCCAGCAGACCGTCGGGACAGGGAAACACTGAAGCTTTCTTT. It specifies CASRPSGQGNTEAFF.

J is TRBJ2-7 and V is TRBV9; 9 positions agree with TRBD1. Germline CDR1 reads SGDLS; CDR2 reads YYNGEE. J lost 8 bases, V lost 4 bases, and 13 bases had no gene match. CDR3 size: 15 residues. CDR3 in amino acids: CASSINPGTGQKQYF. The CDR3 DNA is TGTGCCAGCAGCATCAATCCGGGGACAGGGCAAAAGCAGTACTTC.

This clone was counted only a few times. V gene TRBV30 combines with J gene TRBJ2-1, with a possible D match to TRBD1 (5 bases). The CDR3 extends over 13 amino acids. The germline V gene encodes CDR1 GTSNPN and CDR2 SVGIG (reference sequence). V lost 7 bases to trimming and J lost 3 bases, with 13 bases between them. The DNA for the CDR3 is TGTGCCTCCAAGCGACAGAGCTACAATGAGCAGTTCTTC. Protein product: CASKRQSYNEQFF.

This chain connects TRBV9 to TRBJ2-2; 7 bases line up with TRBD1. The CDR3 extends over 20 amino acids. Germline CDR1 SGDLS, CDR2 YYNGEE. The V gene end was trimmed by 0 bases and the J gene end by 9 bases; junction bases not matched to a gene: 23. In DNA form, the CDR3 reads TGTGCCAGCAGCGTAGGCGAGGGGGCAGGTCGATCAGCTGGGGCGAGGGAGCTGTTTTTT. Its translation is CASSVGEGAGRSAGARELFF.